This TCR beta chain was sequenced in a study of Graves' ophthalmopathy and Graves' hyperthyroidism. Findings and caveats of the study: Classification of ophthalmopathy versus stable hyperthyroidism by a 13-signature model yielded around 88% sensitivity and about 83% specificity.

As the template, RNA transcripts were used to amplify TCR beta CDR3 regions. First-round RT-PCR relied on HTBI primers, and a second-round multiplex PCR came next. Via MiXCR, TCRdb re-called the multiplex PCR reads, giving one row per CDR3 protein. Of hundreds of thousands of distinct CDR3 sequences listed, 22% were seen once; the top ten hold around 7%. Diagnoses were established from clinical symptoms, serum thyroxine, TRAb, thyroid ultrasound and orbital computed tomography. The authors isolated PBMCs from 8 to 10 ml of fresh peripheral blood. CDR3 length equals 16 residues. Per the germline V gene, CDR1 is SGHDT and CDR2 is YYEEEE. After removal of 0 bases from V and 4 bases from J, the junction contained 7 bases not matched to a gene. This clonotype was seen ten or more times. The antigen is not known.

The sample consisted of peripheral blood. This sequence joins TRBV5-6 and TRBJ1-5, with 7 bases that match TRBD1. The clonotype comes from a woman under 30 with stable Graves' hyperthyroidism. Some clones in this sample may be carry-over from other donors' samples. The CDR3 reads CASSLATGMRNQPQHF. DNA for the CDR3: TGTGCCAGCAGCTTGGCGACAGGGATGAGGAATCAGCCCCAGCATTTT.